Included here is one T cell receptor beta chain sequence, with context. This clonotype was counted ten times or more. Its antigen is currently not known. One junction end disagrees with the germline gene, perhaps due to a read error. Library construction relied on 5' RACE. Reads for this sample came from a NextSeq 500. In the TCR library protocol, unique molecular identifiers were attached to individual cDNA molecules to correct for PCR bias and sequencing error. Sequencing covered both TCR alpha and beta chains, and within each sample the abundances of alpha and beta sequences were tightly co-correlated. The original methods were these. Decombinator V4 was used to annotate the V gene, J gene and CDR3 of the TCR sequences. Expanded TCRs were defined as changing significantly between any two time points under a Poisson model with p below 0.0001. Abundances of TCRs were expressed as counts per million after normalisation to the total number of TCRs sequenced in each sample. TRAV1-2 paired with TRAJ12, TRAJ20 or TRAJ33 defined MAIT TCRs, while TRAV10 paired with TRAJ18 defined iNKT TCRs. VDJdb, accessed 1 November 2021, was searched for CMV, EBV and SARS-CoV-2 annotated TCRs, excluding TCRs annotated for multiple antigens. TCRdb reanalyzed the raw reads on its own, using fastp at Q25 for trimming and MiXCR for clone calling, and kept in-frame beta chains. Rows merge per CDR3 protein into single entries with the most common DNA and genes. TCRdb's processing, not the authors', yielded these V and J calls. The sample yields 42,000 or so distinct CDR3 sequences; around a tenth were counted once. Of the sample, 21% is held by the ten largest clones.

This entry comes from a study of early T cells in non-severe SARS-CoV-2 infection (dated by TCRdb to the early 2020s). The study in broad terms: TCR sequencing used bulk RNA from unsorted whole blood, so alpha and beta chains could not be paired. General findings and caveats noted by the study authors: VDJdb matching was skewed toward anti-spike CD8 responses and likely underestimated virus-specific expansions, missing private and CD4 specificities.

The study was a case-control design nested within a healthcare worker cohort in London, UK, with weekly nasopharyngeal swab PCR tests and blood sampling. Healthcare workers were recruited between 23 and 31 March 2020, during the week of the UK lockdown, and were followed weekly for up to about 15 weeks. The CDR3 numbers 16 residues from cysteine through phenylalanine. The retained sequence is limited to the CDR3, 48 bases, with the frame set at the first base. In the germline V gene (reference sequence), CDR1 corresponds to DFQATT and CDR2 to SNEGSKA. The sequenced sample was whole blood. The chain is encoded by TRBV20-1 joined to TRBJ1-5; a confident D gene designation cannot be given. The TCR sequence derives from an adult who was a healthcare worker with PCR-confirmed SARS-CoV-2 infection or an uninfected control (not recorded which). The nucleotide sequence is TGCAGTCCTAGAGTTAGAGACCATTATAGCAATCAGCCCCAGCATTTT. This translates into CSPRVRDHYSNQPQHF.